This T cell receptor (beta chain) emerged from a study of spatial heterogeneity in lung cancer. General observations from the study: Coverage estimated for tumor T cells reached 7% to 7.5% for alpha chains and 13% for beta chains. Ubiquitous and regional nonsynonymous mutations were tracked by counts of ubiquitous and regional expanded TCRs, respectively. Higher tumor mutation counts went along with higher counts of expanded intratumoral alpha and beta TCRs.

Indicated time point: sample taken at primary tumor resection. Unsorted samples of tumor, nontumor lung or frozen PBMC had their whole RNA sequenced. TCR cDNA molecules each had a unique molecular identifier. TCRdb re-derived calls from the 5' RACE reads in MiXCR, one entry per CDR3 protein. The table lists approximately 15,000 distinct CDR3 sequences, 6.2% of them singletons. The CDR3 length is 14 residues. V lost 2 bases and J 2 bases, leaving 9 bases between the germline ends. Germline CDR1 and CDR2: MNHEY and SVGEGT. This clonotype was seen more than once but under ten times. Its antigen is unknown.

This sequence joins TRBV6-2 or TRBV6-3 and TRBJ2-5, with D possibly being TRBD1 (6 bases). The receptor was derived from a male donor with early-stage non-small cell lung cancer. The source material was lung tumor tissue, sampled at surgery. In nucleotides, the CDR3 is TGTGCCAGCAGTTACCGGGACATTCAAGAGACCCAGTACTTC. Amino acid sequence: CASSYRDIQETQYF.